These 14 T cell receptor beta chains share one sample of origin, sequenced in a study of cytomegalovirus exposure and HLA in healthy donors. In the PCR, 60 Vbeta and 13 Jbeta primers were used. Only in-frame clones appear in the TCRdb table, and some are missing; sequencing was by immunoSEQ multiplex PCR. The profile covers roughly 60,000 clones, with about 70% appearing a single time and approximately 19% taken by the ten largest. Sequenced material: PBMCs. The receptor set was obtained from an older woman in good health and CMV-seropositive.

V is TRBV25-1 and J is TRBJ2-5; D uncertain. The CDR3 sequence is 13 residues long. CDR1 and CDR2 (germline): MGHDK, SYGVNS. V shed 3 bases and J shed 2 bases, with 7 bases lying between them. CDR3: CASSDKAQETQYF. The CDR3 DNA reads TGTGCCAGCAGTGATAAAGCTCAAGAGACCCAGTACTTC.

In the case of this clone: Other DNA sequences within the sample encode an identical CDR3. This chain connects TRBV6-1 to TRBJ1-2; TRBD1 aligns across 8 bases. From germline, CDR1 is MNHNS and CDR2 SASEGT. V lost 0 bases and J lost 7; bases outside the gene matches: 7. The CDR3 is made up of 15 amino acids. The CDR3 DNA reads TGTGCCAGCAGTGAAGCGCGGGACAGGAAAGGTGGCTACACCTTC. Amino acid sequence: CASSEARDRKGGYTF.

This clone was found once. The chain joins TRBV11-2 to TRBJ2-7; 12 bases map to TRBD2. V was clipped by 5 bases and J by 1 base; unmatched bases: 3. There are 15 residues in the CDR3. Germline-derived CDR1 and CDR2 are SGHAT and FQNNGV. The CDR3 DNA reads TGTGCCAGCAGCCAGGGACTAGCGGGTTCCTACGAGCAGTACTTC. It is translated as CASSQGLAGSYEQYF. Full variable domain (missing parts from reference TRBV11-2 and TRBJ2-7): EAGVAQSPRYKIIEKRQSVAFWCNPISGHATLYWYQQILGQGPKLLIQFQNNGVVDDSQLPKDRFSAERLKGVDSTLKIQPAKLEDSAVYLCASSQGLAGSYEQYFGPGTRLTVT.

The rearrangement joins TRBV5-1 to TRBJ1-1; D uncertain. Trimming removed 0 bases from V and 5 bases from J, with 8 bases in between. Germline CDR1 is SGHRS and CDR2 is YFSETQ. This CDR3 comprises 13 residues. CDR3: CASSLVGETEAFF. CDR3 nucleotides: TGCGCCAGCAGCTTGGTGGGCGAGACTGAAGCTTTCTTT.

The genes are TRBV29-1 and TRBJ1-2, with 7 bases lining up with TRBD1. J was trimmed by 3 bases and V by 7 bases; bases with no gene match: 14. This CDR3 contains 15 residues. CDR1 is SQVTM, CDR2 ANQGSEA, per germline. The CDR3 DNA is TGCAGCGCCCGAAAGCAGACAGGGAGTTACTATGGCTACACCTTC. Translated: CSARKQTGSYYGYTF. The full variable domain, rest sourced from reference TRBV29-1 and TRBJ1-2, is SAVISQKPSRDICQRGTSLTIQCQVDSQVTMMFWYRQQPGQSLTLIATANQGSEATYESGFVIDKFPISRPNLTFSTLTVSNMSPEDSSIYLCSARKQTGSYYGYTFGSGTRLTVV.

The rearrangement uses TRBV9 and TRBJ1-5; no clear D. The CDR3 has 16 residues. CDR1 and CDR2 (germline): SGDLS, YYNGEE. V lost 0 bases, J lost 0 bases, and 10 bases lay in between. The CDR3 DNA follows: TGTGCCAGCAGCGTAGGAGTCGGGGATAGCAATCAGCCCCAGCATTTT. The encoded protein is CASSVGVGDSNQPQHF.

CDR3 protein: CASSLDRAPYGYTF. The CDR3 DNA reads TGTGCCAGCAGCTTAGACAGAGCTCCCTATGGCTACACCTTC. This chain uses TRBV7-9 with TRBJ1-2; D unclear. Looked up from germline, CDR1 is SEHNR and CDR2 is FQNEAQ (reference sequence). The CDR3 is 14 residues long. Trimming took 1 base from V and 4 from J, leaving 10 bases between them.

This clone was detected a few times. The chain links TRBV5-4 to TRBJ1-1; 10 nucleotides line up with TRBD1. Unmatched junction bases numbered 1, after V lost 2 bases and J lost 6 bases. The CDR3 is 13 residues long. Per germline, CDR1 SGHNT and CDR2 YYREEE (reference sequence). The CDR3 DNA reads as TGTGCCAGCAGCTTAGGACAGGGGGCTGAAGCTTTCTTT. Translated: CASSLGQGAEAFF.

This clone is labeled medium-sized. In DNA, the CDR3 is TGTGCCAGCAGTTACGCCGACAGGCGACAGACCCAGTACTTC. Protein product: CASSYADRRQTQYF. The rearrangement links TRBV6-5 to TRBJ2-5, with D tentatively TRBD1 (6 bases). This CDR3 region has 14 residues. Germline CDR1 MNHEY, CDR2 SVGAGI. Trimming stripped 2 bases from V and 6 bases from J, with 13 bases between.

This chain connects TRBV15 to TRBJ2-3; TRBD2 aligns across 8 bases. Trimming at V came to 5 bases and at J to 2 bases, leaving 3 bases not matched to a gene. The CDR3 totals 14 residues. Per the germline V gene, CDR1 is LNHNV and CDR2 is YYDKDF (reference sequence). DNA for the CDR3: TGTGCCACCAGCTGGCGGGGGGTCACAGATACGCAGTATTTT. Protein sequence: CATSWRGVTDTQYF.

The chain employs TRBV11-2 and TRBJ1-6, with D possibly matching TRBD1 (5 bases). The CDR3 spans 17 residues. The germline CDR1 and CDR2 sequences are SGHAT and FQNNGV. V dropped 4 bases and J dropped 2 bases, with 15 bases sitting between them. The CDR3 DNA reads as TGTGCCAGCAGCTGGGACGGGGAGGCCACCTATAATTCACCCCTCCACTTT. Protein: CASSWDGEATYNSPLHF.

The chain joins TRBV5-1 to TRBJ2-7, with D perhaps TRBD2 (6 bases). The germline CDR1 and CDR2 sequences are SGHRS and YFSETQ. V dropped 0 bases and J dropped 2 bases, with 15 bases sitting between them. The CDR3 contains 16 residues. This CDR3 reads CASSLAGGDAAYEQYF. CDR3 coding DNA: TGCGCCAGCAGCTTGGCCGGCGGGGACGCAGCCTACGAGCAGTACTTC.

J is TRBJ2-5 and V is TRBV27; D possibly corresponds to TRBD2 (6 bases). CDR1 is MNHEY and CDR2 is SMNVEV in the germline V gene (reference sequence). The CDR3 has 13 amino acids. Trimming removed 1 base from V and 5 bases from J, with 8 bases in between. The CDR3 coding sequence is TGTGCCAGCAGTTTATTTGGGGGGGAGACCCAGTACTTC. Translated, it gives CASSLFGGETQYF.

In this sample, this clone turned up a few times. The chain couples TRBV7-8 to TRBJ2-7; tentative D call: TRBD2 (6 bases). Germline values: CDR1 SGHVS, CDR2 FQNEAQ. Deletions cut 5 bases from V and 3 bases from J, with 17 bases between. This CDR3 region has 15 residues. The CDR3 region has the DNA TGTGCCAGCAGCGTAGGCGCGGGGCCCAACTACGAGCAGTACTTC. Translated: CASSVGAGPNYEQYF.